The TCR beta chain under discussion was sequenced for a study of cytomegalovirus exposure and HLA in healthy donors. 13 Jbeta primers and 60 Vbeta primers were used for the PCR. Clones were sequenced by immunoSEQ multiplex PCR, and TCRdb holds only the in-frame ones, with some missing. The sample records more than 90,000 clones, 81% being singletons. V dropped 7 bases and J dropped 0 bases, with 16 bases sitting between them. The V gene's germline CDR1 is SGHTA and CDR2 FQGNSA. The CDR3 covers 16 residues. This clone was seen just once. The rearrangement links TRBV7-2 to TRBJ2-1; D possibly corresponds to TRBD2 (6 bases). The TCR was taken from an older woman in good health and CMV-seropositive. The source material was PBMCs. The CDR3, as DNA: TGTGCCAGCAAACGGTCGGCGGGGAGCTCCTACAATGAGCAGTTCTTC. As protein: CASKRSAGSSYNEQFF.